The clone carrying this TCR beta chain was observed at least ten times. Its target is not known. This sample was taken from a study of T cells after yellow fever vaccination. Whole-study findings and limits: Any FACS-sorted repertoire could hold abundant clonotypes that contaminate it from the bulk population.

V lost 1 base, J lost 0 bases, and 9 bases lay in between. There are 15 residues in the CDR3. CDR1 and CDR2 from the germline V gene are LGHNA and YSLEER. A process of 5'RACE template switching, which added a universal primer site and UMIs, was used to make TCR cDNA. TCRdb passed the 5' RACE reads through MiXCR, listing each CDR3 protein once. Among hundreds of thousands of distinct CDR3 sequences listed, about an eighth were seen once. The chain links TRBV4-3 to TRBJ1-1; D gene ambiguous. The clonotype was recovered from a man younger than 30 who received the YFV17D yellow fever vaccine. This specimen consisted of CD4+ T cells sorted from PBMCs, obtained 15 days after the yellow fever booster vaccination. CDR3 sequence reads: CASSQGLQLNTEAFF. The CDR3 bases are TGCGCCAGCAGCCAAGGGCTCCAGCTGAACACTGAAGCTTTCTTT.